The present T cell receptor beta chain was sequenced within a study of long-term antiretroviral therapy in people with HIV. Study-level points and caveats: In the period from the mid-2000s to the late 2010s, blood was collected, possibly under older ART regimens. Upon ART, diversity increased but remained lower than transplant donor controls.

Turning to this clone: The antigen remains undetermined.

Between the trimmed V and J ends, which lost 3 bases and 2 bases, there was a span of 19 bases. CDR1 SGDLS and CDR2 YYNGEE come from the germline V gene. This CDR3 spans 17 amino acids. Sequencing relied on immunoSEQ assay v3.0, run at survey level. The study targeted 40,000-50,000 T-cell genomes per sample in sequencing. Data came from immunoSEQ multiplex PCR; TCRdb stores just in-frame clones and leaves some out. The table lists 15,000 or so clones, over 60% of them singletons. The samples comprised roughly 1-11 million cryopreserved PBMC ahead of DNA extraction. The clonotype originates from a woman aged 40 to 50 with HIV. Material: unsorted PBMCs, obtained 0.5 years before starting antiretroviral therapy. V gene TRBV9 combines with J gene TRBJ2-3; possible D gene TRBD2, 6 bases. The CDR3, as DNA: TGTGCCAGCAGCGCATTGAGCGGGCGGGTGAACACAGATACGCAGTATTTT. Protein sequence: CASSALSGRVNTDTQYF.